Listed below are T cell receptor beta chains from one sample, sequenced in a study of ipilimumab plus nivolumab after autologous stem cell transplantation. Here immunoSEQ multiplex PCR was the method, and the copy in TCRdb shows in-frame clones only, minus some. In the table there are about 15,000 clones, 65% to 75% of which are singletons. Sequencing was performed on PBMCs, taken in a trial of ipilimumab plus nivolumab as post-transplant consolidation. Receptors were obtained from a male donor with primary mediastinal lymphoma. Both conserved end residues are part of each CDR3. Each record gives: V gene, clone size, J gene, D gene, CDR3 DNA, CDR3 protein. A D gene is named only where the DNA matches it firmly. Clone size is given for some rows only: seen once, a few or many times, or a class if the clone is expanded.

TRBV27,.,TRBJ2-3,.,TGTGCCAGCAGTCCGGGACTGAACACAGATACGCAGTATTTT,CASSPGLNTDTQYF
TRBV4-2,.,TRBJ2-7,.,TGTGCCAGCAGCCAAGGTCAAGGGGACCTGCGGGGCTACGAGCAGTACTTC,CASSQGQGDLRGYEQYF
TRBV11-2,.,TRBJ2-3,.,TGTGCCAGCAGCCCCTTAGATCCCCGCACAGATGCGCAGTATTTT,CASSPLDPRTDAQYF
TRBV2,.,TRBJ1-1,.,TGTGCCAGCAGTGAAAGGTTGTTACGGGGCAACACTGAAGCTTTCTTT,CASSERLLRGNTEAFF
TRBV7-9,medium-sized,TRBJ1-3,.,TGTGCCAGCAGCCGCGCCCTGGGTATAGCTGGAAACACCATATATTTT,CASSRALGIAGNTIYF
TRBV28,.,TRBJ1-2,.,TGTGCCAGCAGTTTATACGGTGGCTACACCTTC,CASSLYGGYTF
TRBV5-1,.,TRBJ1-1,.,TGCGCCAGCAGCTTGCAGTTTCCAAACACTGAAGCTTTCTTT,CASSLQFPNTEAFF
TRBV28,.,TRBJ2-1,TRBD1,TGTGCCAGCAGTTCCTTACAGGGGAGCTCCTACAATGAGCAGTTCTTC,CASSSLQGSSYNEQFF
TRBV5-6,.,TRBJ2-3,TRBD2,TGTGCCAGCAGCTTGGCCGCTAGCGGGACCACAGATACGCAGTATTTT,CASSLAASGTTDTQYF
TRBV25-1,.,TRBJ2-4,.,TGTGCCAGCCTCGGACAGCTCAAAAACATTCAGTACTTC,CASLGQLKNIQYF
TRBV4-2,.,TRBJ1-2,.,TGTGCCAGCAGCCAAGGTGGCGGCGGTACTAACTATGGCTACACCTTC,CASSQGGGGTNYGYTF
TRBV5-5,.,TRBJ1-5,.,TGTGCCAGCAGCTTGGTGGGCAGCCAAGTAAATCAGCCCCAGCATTTT,CASSLVGSQVNQPQHF
TRBV7-2,.,TRBJ1-6,.,TGTGCCAGCAGGTTAGACGTAAGCTCCTATAATTCACCCCTCCACTTT,CASRLDVSSYNSPLHF
TRBV29-1,once,TRBJ2-7,TRBD1,TGCAGCGTGGAAGGGACAGTAGGTTCCTACGAGCAGTACTTC,CSVEGTVGSYEQYF
TRBV5-6,.,TRBJ2-2,.,TGTGCCAGCAGCTTAGACGACAGGATGAACACCGGGGAGCTGTTTTTT,CASSLDDRMNTGELFF
TRBV4-1,.,TRBJ1-3,TRBD1,TGCGCCAGCAGCCAAGAACGGACAGGGTATGGAAACACCATATATTTT,CASSQERTGYGNTIYF
TRBV19,.,TRBJ2-3,TRBD1,TGTGCCAGTAGTCTCCGCCCTAGGGCAGGGGGCAGAACAGATACGCAGTATTTT,CASSLRPRAGGRTDTQYF
TRBV5-4,.,TRBJ1-1,TRBD1,TGTGCCAGCAGCTTGCCGGGACAGGCGAACACTGAAGCTTTCTTT,CASSLPGQANTEAFF
TRBV6-1,few,TRBJ1-3,TRBD1,TGTGCCAGCAGTGCGCCCGGGACAGGGGGGTGGAACACCATATATTTT,CASSAPGTGGWNTIYF
TRBV11-3,.,TRBJ2-3,.,TGTGCCAGGTGGGGGGGCCCAGATACGCAGTATTTT,CARWGGPDTQYF
TRBV18,.,TRBJ2-7,.,TGTGCCAGCTCACCACCGGACGCCTACGAGCAGTACTTC,CASSPPDAYEQYF
TRBV4-1,.,TRBJ2-5,.,TGCGCCAGCAGCCAAACCGCGGGGCGGGTGGGGGACCAGTACTTC,CASSQTAGRVGDQYF
TRBV28,.,TRBJ1-1,.,TGTGCCAGCAGCCGCCAATCCGGTTGGCAGAACACTGAAGCTTTCTTT,CASSRQSGWQNTEAFF
TRBV4-1,once,TRBJ2-7,.,TGCGCCAGCAGCCAAGATTTGGAACACGAGCAGTACTTC,CASSQDLEHEQYF
TRBV2,once,TRBJ2-2,.,TGTGCCAGCAGTGAGCAGTTAGGGAACACCGGGGAGCTGTTTTTT,CASSEQLGNTGELFF
TRBV10-3,.,TRBJ1-1,TRBD1,TGTGCCATCAGCGGACAGGGGAACACTGAAGCTTTCTTT,CAISGQGNTEAFF
TRBV5-3,.,TRBJ2-7,.,TGTGCCAGAAGCTTGTCCCCGCCGGGATCCTACGAGCAGTACTTC,CARSLSPPGSYEQYF